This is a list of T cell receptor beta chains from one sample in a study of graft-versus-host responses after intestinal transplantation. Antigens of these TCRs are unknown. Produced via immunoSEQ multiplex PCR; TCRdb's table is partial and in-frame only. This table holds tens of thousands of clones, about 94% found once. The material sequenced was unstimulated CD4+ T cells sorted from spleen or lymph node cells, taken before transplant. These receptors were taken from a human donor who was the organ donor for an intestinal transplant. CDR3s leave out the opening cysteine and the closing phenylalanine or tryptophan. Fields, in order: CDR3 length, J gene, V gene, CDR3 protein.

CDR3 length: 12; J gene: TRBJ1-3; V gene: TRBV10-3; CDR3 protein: AIRTGNSGNTIY
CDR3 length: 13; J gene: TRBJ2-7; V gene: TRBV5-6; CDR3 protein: ASSLDRDRAYEQY
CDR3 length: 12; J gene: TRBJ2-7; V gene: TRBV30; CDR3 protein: AWSAVKGGGEQY
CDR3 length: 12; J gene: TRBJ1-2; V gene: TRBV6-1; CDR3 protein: ASSEGQGYYGYT
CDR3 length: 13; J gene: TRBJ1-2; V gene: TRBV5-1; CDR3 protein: ASSLAGTGDYGYT
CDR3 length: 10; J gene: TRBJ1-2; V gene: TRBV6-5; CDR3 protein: ASADRAGGYT
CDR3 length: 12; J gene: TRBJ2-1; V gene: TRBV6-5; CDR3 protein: ASSYRQGRNEQF
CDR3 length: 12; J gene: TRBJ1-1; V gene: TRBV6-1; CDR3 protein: ASSPRGVNTEAF
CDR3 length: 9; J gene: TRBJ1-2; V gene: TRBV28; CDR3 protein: ASRSGGGYT
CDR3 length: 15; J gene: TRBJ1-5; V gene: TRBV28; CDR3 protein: ASSSKIQGWGNQPQH
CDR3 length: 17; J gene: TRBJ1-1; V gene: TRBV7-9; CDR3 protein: ASSYGPLVGREMNTEAF
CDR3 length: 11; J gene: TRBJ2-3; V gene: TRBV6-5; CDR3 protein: ASSLGPTDTQY
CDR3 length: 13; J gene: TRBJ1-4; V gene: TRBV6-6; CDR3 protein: ASSPPGGVNEKLF
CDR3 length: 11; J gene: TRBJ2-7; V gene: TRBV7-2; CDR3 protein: ASSLVQSYEQY
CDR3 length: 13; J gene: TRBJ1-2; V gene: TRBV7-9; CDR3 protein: ASSLAGGGNYGYT
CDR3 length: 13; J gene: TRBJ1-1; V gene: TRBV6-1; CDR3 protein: ASSATGQGSAEAF
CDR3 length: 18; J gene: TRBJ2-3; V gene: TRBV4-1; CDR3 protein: ASSQETSPGTFFAGDTQY
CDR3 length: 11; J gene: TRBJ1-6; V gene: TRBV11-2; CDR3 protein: ASSLAGYSPLH
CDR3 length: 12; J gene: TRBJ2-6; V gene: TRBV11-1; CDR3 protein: ASSLSTWANVLT
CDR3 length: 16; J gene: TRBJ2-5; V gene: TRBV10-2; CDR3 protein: ASSDVPGLAGGQETQY
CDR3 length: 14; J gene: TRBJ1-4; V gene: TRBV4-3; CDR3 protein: ASSQDLTGGMGKLF
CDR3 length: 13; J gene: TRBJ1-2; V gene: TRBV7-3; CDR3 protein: ASSLAGAPNYGYT
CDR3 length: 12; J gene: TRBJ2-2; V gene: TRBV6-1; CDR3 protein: ASSTKTSTGELF
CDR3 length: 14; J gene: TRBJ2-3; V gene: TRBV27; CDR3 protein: ASRAAPSGNTDTQY
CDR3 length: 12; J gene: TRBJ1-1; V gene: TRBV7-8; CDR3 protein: ASSFDRGRPRAF
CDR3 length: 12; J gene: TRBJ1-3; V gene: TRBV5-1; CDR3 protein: ASSLGQLGNTIY
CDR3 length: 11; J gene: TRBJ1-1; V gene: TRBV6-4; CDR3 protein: TSSEGRNTEAF
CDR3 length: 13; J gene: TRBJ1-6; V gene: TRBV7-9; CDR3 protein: ASSPGSSYNSPLH
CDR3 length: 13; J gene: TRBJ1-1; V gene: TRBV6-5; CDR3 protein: ASSYVWGAHTEAF
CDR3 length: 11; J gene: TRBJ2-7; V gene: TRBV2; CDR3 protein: ASTGTASYEQY
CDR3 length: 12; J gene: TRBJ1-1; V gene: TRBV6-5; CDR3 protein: ASRTGTGRSEAF
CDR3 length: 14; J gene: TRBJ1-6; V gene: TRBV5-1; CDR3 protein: ASSLVQGRQDSPLH
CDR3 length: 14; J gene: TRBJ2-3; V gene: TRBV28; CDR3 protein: ASSLGTPMGTDTQY
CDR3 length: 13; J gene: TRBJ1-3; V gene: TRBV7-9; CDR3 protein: ASSLATGTGNTIY
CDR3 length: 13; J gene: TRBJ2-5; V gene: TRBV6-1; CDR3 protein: ASSVGQHIRETQY
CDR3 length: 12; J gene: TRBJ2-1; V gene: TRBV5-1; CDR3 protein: ASSLAGTGNEQF
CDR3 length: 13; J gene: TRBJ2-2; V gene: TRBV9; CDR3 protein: ASSVRQGSTGELF
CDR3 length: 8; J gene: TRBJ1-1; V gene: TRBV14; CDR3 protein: ASSHLEAF
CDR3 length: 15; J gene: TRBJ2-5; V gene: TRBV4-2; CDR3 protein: ASSPRGGGVFPETQY
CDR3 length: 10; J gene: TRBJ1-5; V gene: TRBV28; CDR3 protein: ASTGPGQPQH
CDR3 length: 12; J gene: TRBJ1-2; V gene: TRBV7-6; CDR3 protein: ASSLDEGTGGYT
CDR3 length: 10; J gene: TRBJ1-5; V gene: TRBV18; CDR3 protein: ASSTAGQPQH
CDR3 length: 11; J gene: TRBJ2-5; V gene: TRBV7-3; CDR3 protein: ASSLVPQETQY
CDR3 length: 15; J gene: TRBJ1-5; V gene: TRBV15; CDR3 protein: ATSRIKVSTSNQPQH
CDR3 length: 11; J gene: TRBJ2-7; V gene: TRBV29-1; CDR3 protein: SVSHQDPYEQY
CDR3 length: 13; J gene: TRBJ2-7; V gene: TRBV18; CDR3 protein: ASSPGSSEAYEQY
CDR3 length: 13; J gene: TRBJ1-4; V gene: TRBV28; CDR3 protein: ASSLVQGGREKLF
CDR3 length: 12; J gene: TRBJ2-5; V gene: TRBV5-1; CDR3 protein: ASSLANGGETQY
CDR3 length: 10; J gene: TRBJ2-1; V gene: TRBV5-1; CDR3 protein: ASSFIENEQF
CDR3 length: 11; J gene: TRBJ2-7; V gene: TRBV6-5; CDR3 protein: ASRTTAAYEQY
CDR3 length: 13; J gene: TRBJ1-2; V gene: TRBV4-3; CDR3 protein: ASSQAPTANYGYT
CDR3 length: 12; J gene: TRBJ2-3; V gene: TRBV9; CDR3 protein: ASSVAGSTDTQY
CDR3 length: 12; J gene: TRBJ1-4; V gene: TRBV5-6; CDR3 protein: ASSSDLRNEKLF
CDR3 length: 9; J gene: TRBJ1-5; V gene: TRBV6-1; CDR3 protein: ASSVNQPQH
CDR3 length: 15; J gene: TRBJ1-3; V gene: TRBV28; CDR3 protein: ASSFAGGASSGNTIY